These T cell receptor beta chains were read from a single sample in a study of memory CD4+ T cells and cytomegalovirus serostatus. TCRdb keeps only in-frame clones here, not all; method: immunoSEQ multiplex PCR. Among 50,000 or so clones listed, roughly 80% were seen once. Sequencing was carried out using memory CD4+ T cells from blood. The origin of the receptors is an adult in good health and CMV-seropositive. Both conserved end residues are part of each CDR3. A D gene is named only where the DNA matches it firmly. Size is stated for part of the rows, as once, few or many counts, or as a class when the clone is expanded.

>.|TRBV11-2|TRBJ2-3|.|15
CASIPLGLAVPPQYF
TGTGCCAGCATCCCCCTAGGGCTAGCAGTTCCTCCGCAGTATTTT
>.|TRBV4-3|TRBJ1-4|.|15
CASSQDPLINEKLFF
TGCGCCAGCAGCCAAGATCCACTGATTAATGAAAAACTGTTTTTT
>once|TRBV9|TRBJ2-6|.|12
CASNSGANVLTF
TGTGCCAGCAATTCTGGGGCCAACGTCCTGACTTTC
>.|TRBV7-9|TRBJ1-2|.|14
CASSPIRGEDGYTF
TGTGCCAGCAGCCCCATTAGGGGGGAGGATGGCTACACCTTC
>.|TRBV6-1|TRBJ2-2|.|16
CASSEEAPPNTGELFF
TGTGCCAGCAGTGAAGAAGCTCCCCCGAACACCGGGGAGCTGTTTTTT
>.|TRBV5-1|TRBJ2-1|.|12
CASSTNTGQQFF
TGCGCCAGCAGCACCAATACGGGACAGCAGTTCTTC
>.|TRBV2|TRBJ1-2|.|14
CASSALRSGDGYTF
TGTGCCAGCAGTGCCCTCAGGTCTGGCGATGGCTACACCTTC
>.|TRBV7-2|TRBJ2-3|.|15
CASSLSRGGTDTQYF
TGTGCCAGCAGCTTATCAAGGGGGGGAACAGATACGCAGTATTTT
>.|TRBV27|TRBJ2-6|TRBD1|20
CASSFLSPDRVGSGANVLTF
TGTGCCAGCAGTTTTTTAAGTCCAGACAGGGTGGGGTCTGGGGCCAACGTCCTGACTTTC
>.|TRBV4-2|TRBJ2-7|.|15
CASSQDPGTDYEQYF
TGTGCCAGCAGCCAAGATCCAGGGACTGACTACGAGCAGTACTTC
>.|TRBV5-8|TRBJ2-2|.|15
CASSLEPLNTGELFF
TGTGCCAGCAGCTTGGAGCCCCTGAACACCGGGGAGCTGTTTTTT
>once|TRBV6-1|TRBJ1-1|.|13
CASRGALDTEAFF
TGTGCCAGCAGAGGGGCCTTGGACACTGAAGCTTTCTTT
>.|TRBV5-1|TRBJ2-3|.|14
CASSTGLSTDTQYF
TGCGCCAGCAGCACGGGACTTAGCACAGATACGCAGTATTTT
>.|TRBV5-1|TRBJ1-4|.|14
CASSSGPGDEKLFF
TGCGCCAGCAGCTCGGGACCGGGGGATGAAAAACTGTTTTTT
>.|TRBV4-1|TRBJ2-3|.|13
CASSQTGLDTQYF
TGCGCCAGCAGCCAAACAGGCTTAGATACGCAGTATTTT
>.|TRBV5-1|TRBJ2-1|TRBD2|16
CASSPGGRGSYNEQFF
TGCGCCAGCAGCCCGGGGGGAAGAGGCTCCTACAATGAGCAGTTCTTC
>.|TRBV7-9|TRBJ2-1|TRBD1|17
CASSLGTGGAVYNEQFF
TGTGCCAGCAGCTTGGGGACAGGGGGCGCGGTCTACAATGAGCAGTTCTTC
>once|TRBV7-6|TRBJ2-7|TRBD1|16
CASSPRSNRGTYEQYF
TGTGCCAGCAGCCCCAGATCCAACAGGGGGACCTACGAGCAGTACTTC
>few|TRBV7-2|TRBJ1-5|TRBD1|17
CASSLVGTGVINQPQHF
TGTGCCAGCAGCTTAGTGGGGACAGGGGTGATCAATCAGCCCCAGCATTTT
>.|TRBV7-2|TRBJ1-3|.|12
CASSPVGNTIYF
TGTGCCAGCAGCCCCGTCGGAAACACCATATATTTT
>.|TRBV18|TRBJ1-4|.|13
CASSPRAGEKLFF
TGTGCCAGCTCACCACGGGCAGGTGAAAAACTGTTTTTT
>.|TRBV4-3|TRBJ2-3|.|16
CASSQDTGYSTDTQYF
TGCGCCAGCAGCCAAGACACAGGGTATAGCACAGATACGCAGTATTTT
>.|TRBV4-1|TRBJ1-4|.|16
CASSPMSWELNEKLFF
TGCGCCAGCAGCCCCATGTCATGGGAACTAAATGAAAAACTGTTTTTT
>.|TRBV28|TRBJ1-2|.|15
CASSAVHGGSFGYTF
TGTGCCAGCAGTGCCGTCCATGGGGGATCCTTTGGCTACACCTTC
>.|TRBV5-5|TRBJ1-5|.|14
CASSLVSRNQPQHF
TGTGCCAGCAGCTTGGTTTCCCGCAATCAGCCCCAGCATTTT
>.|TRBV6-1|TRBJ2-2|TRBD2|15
CASSELRGAPGELFF
TGTGCCAGCAGTGAATTGCGGGGGGCACCCGGGGAGCTGTTTTTT
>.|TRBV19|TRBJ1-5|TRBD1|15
CASSTPGQGNQPQHF
TGTGCCAGTAGTACACCGGGACAGGGGAATCAGCCCCAGCATTTT
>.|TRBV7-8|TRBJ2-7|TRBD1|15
CASSLEADRVYEQYF
TGTGCCAGCAGCTTAGAAGCGGACAGGGTCTACGAGCAGTACTTC
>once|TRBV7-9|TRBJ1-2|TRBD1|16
CASTKGWQGGWYGYTF
TGTGCCAGCACCAAAGGTTGGCAGGGGGGTTGGTATGGCTACACCTTC
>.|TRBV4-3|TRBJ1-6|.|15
CASSQVRALNSPLHF
TGCGCCAGCAGCCAAGTACGGGCCCTTAATTCACCCCTCCACTTT
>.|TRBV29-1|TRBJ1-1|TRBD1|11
CSGGQLAEAFF
TGCAGCGGGGGACAGTTAGCTGAAGCTTTCTTT
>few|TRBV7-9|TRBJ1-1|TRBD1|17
CASSLGTGMGMNTEAFF
TGTGCCAGCAGCTTAGGGACAGGGATGGGGATGAACACTGAAGCTTTCTTT
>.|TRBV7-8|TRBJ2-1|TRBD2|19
CASSQLRAELAGGLNEQFF
TGTGCCAGCAGTCAGCTGCGGGCGGAACTAGCGGGGGGGCTCAATGAGCAGTTCTTC
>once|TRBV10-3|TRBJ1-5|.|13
CAISESRDQPQHF
TGTGCCATCAGTGAATCGAGGGATCAGCCCCAGCATTTT
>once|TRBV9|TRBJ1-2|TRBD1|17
CASSPMQGQGYNYGYTF
TGTGCCAGCAGCCCGATGCAGGGACAGGGGTATAACTATGGCTACACCTTC
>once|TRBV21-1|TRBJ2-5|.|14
CASSMSGEQETQYF
TGTGCCAGCAGCATGAGCGGAGAGCAAGAGACCCAGTACTTC
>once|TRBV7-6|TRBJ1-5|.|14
CASLGSGGNQPQHF
TGTGCCAGCCTAGGGTCCGGCGGCAATCAGCCCCAGCATTTT
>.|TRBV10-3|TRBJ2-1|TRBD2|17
CAIRERGGGFAYNEQFF
TGTGCCATCAGGGAGCGGGGGGGCGGTTTTGCCTACAATGAGCAGTTCTTC
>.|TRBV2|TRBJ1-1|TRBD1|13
CASGYDRDTEAFF
TGTGCCAGCGGTTACGACAGGGACACTGAAGCTTTCTTT
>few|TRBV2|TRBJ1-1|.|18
CASSATSGESGMNTEAFF
TGTGCCAGCAGCGCTACGTCTGGAGAATCGGGTATGAACACTGAAGCTTTCTTT
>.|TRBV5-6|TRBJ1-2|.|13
CASSLNGPYGYTF
TGTGCCAGCAGCTTGAACGGCCCCTATGGCTACACCTTC
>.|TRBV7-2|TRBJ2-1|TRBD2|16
CASSLDISGGAGEQFF
TGTGCCAGCAGCTTAGATATTAGCGGGGGGGCAGGAGAGCAGTTCTTC
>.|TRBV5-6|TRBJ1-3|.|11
CASSMTNTIYF
TGTGCCAGCAGCATGACAAACACCATATATTTT
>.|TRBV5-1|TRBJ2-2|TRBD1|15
CASRTGQGDTGELFF
TGCGCCAGCAGGACGGGACAGGGTGACACCGGGGAGCTGTTTTTT
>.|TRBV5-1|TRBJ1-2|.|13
CASSLGYGDGYTF
TGCGCCAGCAGCTTGGGATATGGGGATGGCTACACCTTC
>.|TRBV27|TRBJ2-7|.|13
CASSSTPGDEQYF
TGTGCCAGCAGTTCTACCCCAGGGGACGAGCAGTACTTC
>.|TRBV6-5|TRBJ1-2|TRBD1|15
CASKSPRGQNYGYTF
TGTGCCAGCAAATCCCCCCGGGGACAGAACTATGGCTACACCTTC
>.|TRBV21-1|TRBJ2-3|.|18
CASSKRGCGYRGTDTQYF
TGTGCCAGCAGCAAAAGAGGGTGTGGCTACCGGGGTACAGATACGCAGTATTTT
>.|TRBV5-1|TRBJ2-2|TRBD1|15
CASSLGTEYTGELFF
TGCGCCAGCAGCTTAGGGACAGAATACACCGGGGAGCTGTTTTTT
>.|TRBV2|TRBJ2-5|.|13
CASRPEARETQYF
TGTGCCAGCAGACCCGAGGCTCGGGAGACCCAGTACTTC
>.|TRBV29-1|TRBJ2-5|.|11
CSGKEGETQYF
TGCAGCGGGAAAGAGGGCGAGACCCAGTACTTC
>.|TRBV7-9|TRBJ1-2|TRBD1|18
CASSLTRDSVHRFYGYTF
TGTGCCAGCAGCCTTACCCGGGACAGCGTCCACCGATTTTATGGCTACACCTTC
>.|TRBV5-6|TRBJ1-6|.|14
CASSFRELVSPLHF
TGTGCCAGCAGCTTCAGAGAATTGGTTTCACCCCTCCACTTT
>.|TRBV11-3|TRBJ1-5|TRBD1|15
CASSFTGTVNQPQHF
TGTGCCAGCAGCTTCACCGGGACAGTCAATCAGCCCCAGCATTTT
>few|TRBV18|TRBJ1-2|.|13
CASSPGGDYGYTF
TGTGCCAGCTCACCAGGGGGGGACTATGGCTACACCTTC